Detailed here is one TCR beta chain. Its antigen is unknown. The source of the sample is a study of cytomegalovirus exposure and HLA in healthy donors. Study observations and caveats: Roughly uniform depth of sequencing across donors was assumed in presence/absence analyses. Clonal expansion, a later analysis showed, was greater in HLA-associated TCR beta chains than in equally common others. Among the sequence variants, a highly shared cluster was likely an artifact of sequencing.

The PCR ran on 60 Vbeta and 13 Jbeta primers. Study processing details: There were some 87 million unique TCR beta chains by a later count, and about 12 million of them were shared. TCRdb's table, derived via immunoSEQ multiplex PCR, lists solely in-frame clones and lacks some. V, J and clone size were drawn from that table, and D and trimming were deduced from the DNA. This table holds some 62,000 clones. Sequenced sample: PBMCs. The origin of this receptor is a man aged 30 to 39 in good health and CMV-seropositive.

The CDR3: CSVRHSGGVGGELFF. Here the CDR3 DNA reads TGCAGCGTTCGGCATAGCGGGGGGGTCGGCGGGGAGCTGTTTTTT. The chain combines TRBV29-1 with TRBJ2-2; 11 nucleotides match TRBD2. From germline, CDR1 is SQVTM and CDR2 ANQGSEA. The J segment lost 7 bases and the V segment lost 5 bases, leaving 9 bases of the junction unmatched. The CDR3 is made up of 15 amino acids.